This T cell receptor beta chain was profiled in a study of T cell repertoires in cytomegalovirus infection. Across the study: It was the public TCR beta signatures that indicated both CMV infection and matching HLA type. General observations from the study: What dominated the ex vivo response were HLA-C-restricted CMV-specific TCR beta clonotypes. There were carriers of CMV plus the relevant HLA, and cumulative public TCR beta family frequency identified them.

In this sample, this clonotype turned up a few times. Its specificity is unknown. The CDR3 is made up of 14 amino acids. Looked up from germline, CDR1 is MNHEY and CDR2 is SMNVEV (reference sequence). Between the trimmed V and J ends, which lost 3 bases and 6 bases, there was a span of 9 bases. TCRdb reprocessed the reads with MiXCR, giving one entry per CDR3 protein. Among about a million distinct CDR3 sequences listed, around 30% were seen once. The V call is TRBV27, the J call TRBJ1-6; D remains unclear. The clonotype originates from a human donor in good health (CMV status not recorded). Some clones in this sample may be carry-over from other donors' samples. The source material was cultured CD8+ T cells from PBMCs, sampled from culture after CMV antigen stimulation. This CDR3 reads CASSFGRINSPLHF. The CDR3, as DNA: TGTGCCAGCAGTTTTGGTAGGATTAATTCACCCCTCCACTTT.